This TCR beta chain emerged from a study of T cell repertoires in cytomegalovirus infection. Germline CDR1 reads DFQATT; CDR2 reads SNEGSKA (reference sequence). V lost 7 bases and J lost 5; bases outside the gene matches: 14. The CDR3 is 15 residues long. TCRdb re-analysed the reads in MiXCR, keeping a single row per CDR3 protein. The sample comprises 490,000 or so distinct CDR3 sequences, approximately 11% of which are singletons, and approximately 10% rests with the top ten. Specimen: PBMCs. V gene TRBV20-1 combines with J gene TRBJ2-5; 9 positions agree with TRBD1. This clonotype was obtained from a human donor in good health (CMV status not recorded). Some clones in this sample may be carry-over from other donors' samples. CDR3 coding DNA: TGCAGTGTTGCGATACAGGGGGCGCGGAGGGAGACCCAGTACTTC. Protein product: CSVAIQGARRETQYF.